This TCR beta chain was obtained from a study of beta chain features in type 1 diabetes (dated by TCRdb to 2017 to 2018). Regarding the research as a whole: Mean age, gender distribution, total cell number and subset yield were not different between patients and healthy donors. Regulatory and stem cell-like memory subsets were obtained from only 8 patients and about eight healthy donors, while naive and central memory subsets were obtained from all 28 donors. The study compared TCRB repertoires of sorted circulating CD4+ T cell subsets between recently diagnosed type 1 diabetes patients and matched healthy donors. A total of approximately 100 million sorted cells were examined across all samples, and the number of cells per subset was strongly correlated with RNA yield. The full study reports these points: Because small numbers of individuals were included in the HLA sub-analyses, any influence of HLA type on TCRB rearrangement was left unresolved. Fewer insertions and more nucleotide deletions at VDJ recombination sites were observed in patients with type 1 diabetes, implying thymic rearrangement abnormalities. Type 1 diabetes patients showed a moderate but significant shortening of TCRB CDR3 length in all four CD4+ subsets. Shorter templates might be favored by PCR, yet because patient and control samples were amplified and corrected together, any such skew would affect both groups equally. Because cDNA was sequenced instead of genomic DNA, highly expressing activated cells could be over-represented, though the groups showed no difference in activation or CD3 levels. The naive, central memory and regulatory TCRB repertoires appeared to resemble one another more closely among patients than among healthy donors.

For this chain, trimming is 3 bases at the V end and 5 bases at the J end, and the number of junction bases without a gene match is 5. Counted from cysteine to phenylalanine, this CDR3 has 14 amino acids. The entry retains the CDR3 DNA only, 42 bases that are in frame from base 1. Sequences GTSNPN (CDR1) and SVGIG (CDR2) are obtained from the germline V gene (reference sequence). Each donor gave one peripheral blood draw, averaging approximately 0.12 L, which was collected into heparinised tubes. Naive, central memory, regulatory and stem cell-like memory CD4+ T cells were sorted on a BD FACSAria II using a panel including CD45RO, CCR7, CD25, CD127, CD95 and CD27. Purity was above 98% for every sorted population. PBMCs were isolated immediately by Lymphoprep density gradient centrifugation and stained directly without culture. Samples were stained and sorted in pairs, with one healthy donor and one patient per experiment, so that batch effects were minimized.

This clone was seen more than once but under ten times. It has no known antigen specificity. Base qualities were left out, and no much larger clone turns up one base away. The High Capacity cDNA Reverse Transcription Kit was used to reverse transcribe all of the isolated RNA, meaning that expressed TCRB transcripts were what got sequenced. Deep immunoSEQ sequencing was performed on naive, central memory and regulatory T cell samples, with an average of around 3.4 million total reads per sample. After sorted cells were lysed in RLT buffer, RNA was extracted with DNase-treated RNeasy Micro or Mini kits, with the choice depending on cell number. To prevent cross-contamination, each cell subset was processed individually, whereas patient and healthy donor samples were processed jointly. The immunoSEQ multiplex PCR was used to amplify TCRB sequences from cDNA, yielding 87-bp fragments that span the CDR3 region. The amplicons were sequenced using the Illumina HiSeq platform. Under the source paper's analysis protocol: Synthetic template baselines were used to correct PCR bias computationally, reads within Hamming distance 2 were collapsed together, and singletons that could not be merged were discarded. Reads were aligned against IMGT so that V, D and J genes, CDR3 length and insertions or deletions at six rearrangement sites could be assigned. Within each subset, clonotype counts were normalized to the number of sorted cells before true diversity and Gini coefficients were calculated with the tcR R package. The overlap coefficient, calculated on TCRB nucleotide sequences, was used to quantify repertoire sharing. As a proxy for the pre-selection repertoire, out-of-frame TCRB sequences from naive cells were analyzed. TCRdb holds this immuneACCESS table with in-frame rearrangements only. Some clones are missing; in checked studies, unresolved V genes explain under half, and the rest has no known cause. That table furnishes V, J and clone size, whereas the DNA furnished D and trimming. Here the sample has fewer than 350,000 clones; 15% to 20% occur a single time. 0.035% to 0.055% of the sample is in the top ten clones.

The sample taken for sequencing was naive CD4+ T cells from blood. The sample's cell subset or site label, in plain terms: true naive CD4+ T cells. The TCR originated in a woman aged 18-30 years in good health. The sequence links TRBV30 to TRBJ1-4, with 8 bases matching TRBD1. For the CDR3, the sequence is CAWSDRGVNEKLFF. The nucleotide sequence is TGTGCCTGGAGCGACAGGGGTGTAAATGAAAAACTGTTTTTT.